This T cell receptor beta chain was found in a study of CD8 T cells in ankylosing spondylitis. Construction of TCR beta libraries was performed using quantitative 5'-RACE with molecular barcodes. TCRdb used MiXCR to reprocess the 5' RACE reads, holding one entry per CDR3 protein. Of about 33,000 distinct CDR3 sequences listed, around an eighth are singletons. Study observations and caveats: Earlier work had already found some motif variants in reactive arthritis synovial fluid and blood. Matched synovial fluid from ankylosing spondylitis patients was reported to be enriched for disease-linked clones. What seemed typical of ankylosing spondylitis blood was a TCR beta motif built from 8 or 9 highly homologous variants.

This clonotype appeared a few times. Antigen unknown. CDR1 and CDR2 (germline): SEHNR, FQNEAQ (reference sequence). The CDR3 is 15 residues long. The V end was cut by 5 bases, the J end by 4 bases, with 17 bases between. Sequencing used synovial fluid, either unsorted or a sorted T cell fraction (not recorded which). The chain uses TRBV7-9 and TRBJ1-1, with D perhaps matching TRBD1 (6 bases). This clonotype was obtained from a male donor with ankylosing spondylitis. The CDR3: CASSPLGHSSTEAFF. The CDR3 coding sequence is TGTGCCAGCAGCCCATTGGGACACAGCTCCACTGAAGCTTTCTTT. Full variable domain (outside the CDR3, taken from reference TRBV7-9 and TRBJ1-1): DTGVSQNPRHKITKRGQNVTFRCDPISEHNRLYWYRQTLGQGPEFLTYFQNEAQLEKSRLLSDRFSAERPKGSFSTLEIQRTEQGDSAMYLCASSPLGHSSTEAFFGQGTRLTVV.